These 22 T cell receptor beta chains were sequenced from one sample in a study of blood T cells in healthy people across ages. Then a second PCR, running roughly 7 to 11 cycles, was carried out with a sample-barcoded 5' primer and a J-beta primer mix. Using its own MiXCR run on the 5' RACE reads, TCRdb lists one record per CDR3 protein. The table records 710,000 or so distinct CDR3 sequences, about 34% of them present only once. The specimen was blood. These receptors all stem from a woman aged 80 or older in good health.

The chain recombines TRBV19 with TRBJ1-2; D ambiguous. The germline V gene has CDR1 LNHDA and CDR2 SQIVND (reference sequence). V was shortened by 3 bases and J by 3 bases, with 14 bases between the two germline ends. The CDR3 length is 15 residues. The CDR3 DNA reads as TGTGCCAGTAGTATTCCCCCGCCCGGCTACTATGGCTACACCTTC. Its protein is CASSIPPPGYYGYTF.

Concerning this clonotype: The germline gene is not matched at one end of the junction; a read error may be the cause. The chain has TRBV5-6 and TRBJ2-1; D may be TRBD1 (5 bases). The CDR3 covers 15 residues. Germline CDR1 reads SGHDT; CDR2 reads YYEEEE. CDR3 loop: CASSFVRIGANGQFF. In nucleotides, the CDR3 is TGTGCCAGCAGCTTTGTGCGTATAGGGGCCAATGGGCAGTTCTTC. The whole variable domain, filled in from reference TRBV5-6 and TRBJ2-1, reads DAGVTQSPTHLIKTRGQQVTLRCSPKSGHDTVSWYQQALGQGPQFIFQYYEEEERQRGNFPDRFSGHQFPNYSSELNVNALLLGDSALYLCASSFVRIGANGQFFGPGTRLTVL.

The V and J genes are TRBV20-1 and TRBJ1-2; 7 nucleotides align to TRBD1. This CDR3 spans 12 amino acids. CDR1 DFQATT and CDR2 SNEGSKA come from the germline V gene (reference sequence). With V trimmed by 6 bases and J by 9 bases, 10 bases remained unmatched. In DNA form, the CDR3 reads TGCAGTGCCCCAACAGGGGACGGAAGCTACACCTTC. It is translated as CSAPTGDGSYTF.

A note on this clonotype: One junction end disagrees with the germline gene, perhaps due to a read error. This sequence joins TRBV19 and TRBJ2-1; either TRBD1 or TRBD2 may fit D (6 bases each). The germline CDR1 and CDR2 sequences are LNHDA and SQIVND (reference sequence). CDR3 size: 12 residues. The CDR3 reads CAGSIGGSQQFF. The CDR3 DNA is TGTGCCGGTAGTATAGGGGGGAGCCAGCAGTTCTTC.

This clonotype was recorded at least ten times. The gene calls are TRBV18 and TRBJ2-1; 9 positions match TRBD2. V lost 2 bases, J lost 2 bases, and 4 bases stayed unmatched. From germline, CDR1 is KGHSH and CDR2 LQKENI. This CDR3 contains 16 residues. CDR3 DNA: TGTGCCAGCTCACCAGACAGCGGGGGGACCTACAATGAGCAGTTCTTC. Encoded protein: CASSPDSGGTYNEQFF.

The chain is built from TRBV6-6 and TRBJ2-7; TRBD2 matches at 8 bases. CDR3 length: 12 residues. Germline-derived CDR1 and CDR2 are MNHNY and SVGAGI (reference sequence). V lost 6 bases, J lost 3 bases, and 1 base stayed unmatched. CDR3 sequence (DNA): TGTGCCAGCAGGACTAGCGACTACGAGCAGTACTTC. It is translated as CASRTSDYEQYF.

This clonotype was recorded many times. The chain is built from TRBV20-1 and TRBJ2-1; 7 nucleotides match TRBD1. Germline V gene data show CDR1 as DFQATT and CDR2 as SNEGSKA (reference sequence). The CDR3 consists of 14 residues. J lost 0 bases, V lost 5 bases, and 4 bases had no gene match. DNA for the CDR3: TGCAGTGCTCAGGACAGGAGCTCCTACAATGAGCAGTTCTTC. It specifies CSAQDRSSYNEQFF.

This clonotype was recorded at least ten times. The chain joins TRBV7-2 to TRBJ2-6; possible D gene TRBD1, 7 bases. Germline V CDR1 and CDR2: SGHTA, FQGNSA. This CDR3 contains 20 residues. Trimming cost V 3 bases and J 0 bases, with 21 bases left between them. The CDR3 region has the DNA TGTGCCAGCAGCTTTGTAAGCAGGGGGGTCTCCTCCTCTGGGGCCAACGTCCTGACTTTC. Translation: CASSFVSRGVSSSGANVLTF.

J is TRBJ2-1 and V is TRBV5-1, with D perhaps given as TRBD1 or TRBD2 (5 bases each). Germline V gene sequence: CDR1 SGHRS, CDR2 YFSETQ. V lost 0 bases and J 10 bases, leaving 17 bases between the germline ends. The CDR3 spans 15 residues. The CDR3 reads CASSLESSGTSEQFF. CDR3 in DNA: TGCGCCAGCAGCTTGGAATCCTCCGGGACCAGCGAGCAGTTCTTC.

This clonotype has just a few counts. The chain is built from TRBV4-3 and TRBJ2-2; 15 nucleotides agree with TRBD2. CDR3 length equals 17 residues. Germline CDR1 and CDR2: LGHNA and YSLEER. The ends lost 7 bases at V and 4 bases at J; junction bases unmatched: 7. The DNA of the CDR3 is TGCGCCAGCAACCCGGGACTAGCGGGGGGTCTCACCGGGGAGCTGTTTTTT. Residues: CASNPGLAGGLTGELFF.

The CDR3 region is CSANIGTPTTEQFF. The CDR3, as DNA: TGCAGTGCAAATATCGGGACTCCTACGACGGAGCAGTTCTTC. The chain is built from TRBV20-1 and TRBJ2-1; tentatively, D is TRBD2 (6 bases). The V end lost 6 bases, the J end lost 10 bases, and 22 bases lay between the germline ends. This CDR3 is 14 amino acids long. Germline V gene lookup returns CDR1 DFQATT and CDR2 SNEGSKA (reference sequence).

The J gene is TRBJ1-2, the V gene TRBV19; 8 nucleotides agree with TRBD1. The CDR3 consists of 15 residues. V trimming: 3 bases; J trimming: 4 bases; junction bases outside the gene matches: 7. Per germline, CDR1 LNHDA and CDR2 SQIVND (reference sequence). The CDR3 DNA reads TGTGCCAGTAGTATCGGGGGGACAGGCGTCTATGGCTACACCTTC. Its translation is CASSIGGTGVYGYTF.

V and J are TRBV21-1 and TRBJ2-7. TRBV21-1 is marked as a pseudogene. There are 10 residues in the CDR3. The CDR3 nucleotides read TGTACCAGCAGCGAGCTCGAGCAGTACTTC. It codes for CTSSELEQYF.

V is TRBV30 and J is TRBJ1-1, with D tentatively TRBD1 (5 bases). CDR3 size: 14 residues. V lost 2 bases, J lost 1 base, and 11 bases lay in between. Per the germline V gene, CDR1 is GTSNPN and CDR2 is SVGIG (reference sequence). The CDR3 sequence: CAWSTGPPNTEAFF. As DNA, the CDR3 is TGTGCCTGGAGTACGGGACCCCCGAACACTGAAGCTTTCTTT.

This clonotype has a count of ten or more. The chain recombines TRBV14 with TRBJ2-7; no reliable D call. V lost 0 bases and J 7 bases, leaving 16 bases between the germline ends. This CDR3 has 15 amino acids. Germline loops: CDR1 SGHDN, CDR2 FVKESK. The CDR3 reads CASSQDTGHMGEQYF. The CDR3 DNA sequence: TGTGCCAGCAGCCAAGATACGGGCCATATGGGAGAGCAGTACTTC. The full variable domain, in which reference TRBV14 and TRBJ2-7 provide the parts outside the CDR3, is EAGVTQFPSHSVIEKGQTVTLRCDPISGHDNLYWYRRVMGKEIKFLLHFVKESKQDESGMPNNRFLAERTGGTYSTLKVQPAELEDSGVYFCASSQDTGHMGEQYFGPGTRLTVT.

Many counts were recorded for this clonotype. The chain has TRBV5-1 and TRBJ2-2, with D unresolved. V lost 0 bases to trimming and J lost 0 bases, with 6 bases between them. Germline values: CDR1 SGHRS, CDR2 YFSETQ. The CDR3 is 15 residues long. As DNA, the CDR3 is TGCGCCAGCAGCTTGGAGAACTCGAACACCGGGGAGCTGTTTTTT. This translates into CASSLENSNTGELFF.

This clonotype was recorded many times. The chain couples TRBV5-1 to TRBJ1-2; 7 nucleotides match TRBD1. V gave up 4 bases and J gave up 0 bases; unmatched junction bases: 6. This CDR3 has 15 amino acids. In germline, CDR1 is SGHRS, CDR2 YFSETQ. The CDR3 bases are TGCGCCAGCAGCGAGGGGGCCCGGACTAACTATGGCTACACCTTC. Translated, it gives CASSEGARTNYGYTF.

This clonotype was seen ten or more times. The rearrangement joins TRBV15 to TRBJ2-1, with 12 nucleotides matching TRBD2. The V gene's germline CDR1 is LNHNV and CDR2 YYDKDF (reference sequence). The trim removed 1 base at V and 7 bases at J, leaving 2 bases unmatched. The CDR3 length is 15 residues. The CDR3 region is CATSRGTSGVNEQFF. For the CDR3, the DNA is TGTGCCACCAGCAGAGGGACTAGCGGGGTTAATGAGCAGTTCTTC.

This clonotype was counted a single time. The rearrangement links TRBV12-3 or TRBV12-4 to TRBJ2-3; 8 nucleotides match TRBD2. The junction had 3 bases not matched to a gene; V was cut back by 6 bases and J by 1 base. This CDR3 contains 14 residues. The CDR3 protein is CASRRGGGTDTQYF. The CDR3, as DNA: TGTGCCAGCAGACGGGGGGGAGGCACAGATACGCAGTATTTT.

This clonotype was recorded many times. The chain combines TRBV9 with TRBJ2-1, with 7 positions matching TRBD2. There are 15 residues in the CDR3. Germline V gene lookup returns CDR1 SGDLS and CDR2 YYNGEE. Losses at the gene ends were 3 bases for V and 1 base for J; bases not matched to a gene: 4. In nucleotides, the CDR3 is TGTGCCAGCAGCGCAGGACTAGTATCCTACAATGAGCAGTTCTTC. It translates to CASSAGLVSYNEQFF.

This clonotype was seen ten or more times. The chain joins TRBV13 to TRBJ2-7; 8 bases fit TRBD1. Trimming removed 4 bases from V and 6 bases from J; junction bases left unmatched: 5. CDR3 size: 13 residues. The germline CDR1 and CDR2 sequences are PRHDT and FYEKMQ (reference sequence). As DNA, the CDR3 is TGTGCCAGCAGCTCCCAGGGGGCGAGCGAGCAGTACTTC. Translated, it gives CASSSQGASEQYF.

This clonotype occurred many times. V gene TRBV9 combines with J gene TRBJ1-2; 12 nucleotides agree with TRBD1. Germline V CDR1 and CDR2: SGDLS, YYNGEE. With V trimmed by 6 bases and J by 4 bases, 13 bases remained unmatched. The CDR3 consists of 17 residues. CDR3 in DNA: TGTGCCAGCACTCCCCCGGGACAGGGGGCAATCCCCTATGGCTACACCTTC. Translation: CASTPPGQGAIPYGYTF.